This entry features one T cell receptor beta chain sequence. Its target is not known. The sample originates from a study of T cell responses to AZD1222 COVID-19 vaccine. Study findings and constraints: Variant regions that are unmutated are reportedly the target of nearly half of spike-specific TCRs.

V was shortened by 3 bases and J by 10 bases, with 16 bases between the two germline ends. This CDR3 contains 14 residues. Germline V gene data show CDR1 as GTSNPN and CDR2 as SVGIG (reference sequence). Sequencing was performed with immunoSEQ multiplex PCR; in TCRdb, only in-frame clones are kept and a portion is missing. The sample yields about 170,000 clones, roughly 92% seen once. This TCR was sampled from an adult in good health. The input for sequencing was peripheral blood, taken on day 0 of AZD1222 vaccination. The rearrangement uses TRBV30 and TRBJ1-6; D possibly corresponds to TRBD1 (5 bases). The chain's CDR3 is CAWSGTGRRSPLHF. CDR3 DNA sequence: TGTGCCTGGAGCGGGACGGGTCGGAGGTCACCCCTCCACTTT.